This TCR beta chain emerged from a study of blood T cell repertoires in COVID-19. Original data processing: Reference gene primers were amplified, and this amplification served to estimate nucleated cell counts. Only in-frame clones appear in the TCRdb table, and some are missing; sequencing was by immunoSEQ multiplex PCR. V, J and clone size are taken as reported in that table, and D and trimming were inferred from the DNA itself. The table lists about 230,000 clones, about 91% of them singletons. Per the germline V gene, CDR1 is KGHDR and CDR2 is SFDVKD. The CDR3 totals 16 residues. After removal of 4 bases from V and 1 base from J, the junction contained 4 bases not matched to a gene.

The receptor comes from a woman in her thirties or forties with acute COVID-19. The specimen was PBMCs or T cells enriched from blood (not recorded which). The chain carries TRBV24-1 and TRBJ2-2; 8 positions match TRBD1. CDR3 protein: CATSDSGTGNTGELFF. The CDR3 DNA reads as TGTGCCACCAGTGACTCCGGGACAGGGAACACCGGGGAGCTGTTTTTT.